One and the same sample provided the 9 T cell receptor beta chains below, sequenced in a study of T-cell reconstitution after alpha-beta-depleted transplantation in children. The authors prepared the TCRbeta library with unique molecular identifiers. TCRdb fed the PCR reads into MiXCR, producing one record per CDR3 protein. The profile shows more than 450,000 distinct CDR3 sequences, approximately 20% of them singletons. The source was PBMCs from the stem cell graft donor, collected from the stem cell graft. The receptor set was obtained from a human donor who donated a stem cell graft to a child with acute lymphoblastic leukemia.

This clonotype has more than one count but fewer than ten. This chain links TRBV5-1 with TRBJ2-3, with TRBD1 identical over 7 bases. CDR1 and CDR2 (germline): SGHRS, YFSETQ. The CDR3 is 12 amino acids. V gave up 4 bases and J gave up 7 bases; unmatched junction bases: 3. The CDR3 region is CASSPTGNTQYF. The CDR3 DNA is TGCGCCAGCAGCCCGACAGGGAATACGCAGTATTTT.

The chain carries TRBV5-5 and TRBJ2-2; D is uncertain. Germline CDR1 and CDR2: SGHKS and YYEKEE (reference sequence). V shed 1 base and J shed 1 base, with 11 bases lying between them. The CDR3 totals 16 residues. This CDR3 reads CASSLRHIMNTGELFF. In DNA, the CDR3 is TGTGCCAGCAGCTTGAGGCACATCATGAACACCGGGGAGCTGTTTTTT.

V is TRBV29-1 and J is TRBJ1-2; a weak D match, TRBD1 (5 bases). The CDR3 has 14 residues. The germline CDR1 and CDR2 sequences are SQVTM and ANQGSEA. Trimming removed 3 bases at V and 4 bases at J, with 15 bases between. The CDR3 sequence: CSVDETGPTYGYTF. In DNA, the CDR3 is TGCAGCGTTGACGAAACGGGGCCGACCTATGGCTACACCTTC.

This clonotype was observed a handful of times. The V gene is TRBV27, the J gene TRBJ2-7; TRBD2 agrees at 9 bases. Germline values: CDR1 MNHEY, CDR2 SMNVEV (reference sequence). The V gene end was trimmed by 6 bases and the J gene end by 4 bases; junction bases not matched to a gene: 7. The CDR3 consists of 14 residues. CDR3 amino acids: CASSDAGGAYEQYF. DNA for the CDR3: TGTGCCAGCAGCGATGCGGGGGGGGCTTACGAGCAGTACTTC.

V gene TRBV5-1 combines with J gene TRBJ2-2; a possible D gene is TRBD1 (6 bases). Looked up from germline, CDR1 is SGHRS and CDR2 is YFSETQ. This CDR3 contains 15 residues. V lost 0 bases to trimming and J lost 7 bases, with 13 bases between them. This CDR3 is CASSLAGAMNGELFF. In DNA form, the CDR3 reads TGCGCCAGCAGCTTGGCAGGGGCAATGAACGGGGAGCTGTTTTTT.

The CDR3 protein is CASSSPVGTSGTYEQYF. Written as DNA, the CDR3 is TGTGCCAGCAGCTCTCCAGTTGGGACTAGCGGAACCTACGAGCAGTACTTC. The rearrangement uses TRBV7-8 and TRBJ2-7, with 11 positions matching TRBD2. The CDR3 contains 17 residues. The germline V gene encodes CDR1 SGHVS and CDR2 FQNEAQ. Trimming took 4 bases from V and 2 from J; bases not matched to a gene: 10. Supplemented by reference TRBV7-8 and TRBJ2-7, the full variable domain reads GAGVSQSPRYKVAKRGQDVALRCDPISGHVSLFWYQQALGQGPEFLTYFQNEAQLDKSGLPSDRFFAERPEGSVSTLKIQRTQQEDSAVYLCASSSPVGTSGTYEQYFGPGTRLTVT.

This clonotype occurred a few times. The chain joins TRBV5-1 to TRBJ2-7, with 9 nucleotides matching TRBD2. This CDR3 has 15 residues. Germline values: CDR1 SGHRS, CDR2 YFSETQ. Trimming took 3 bases from V and 2 from J; bases not matched to a gene: 6. DNA of the CDR3: TGCGCCAGCAGCTCTCCTAGCGGGATGGCCTACGAGCAGTACTTC. Its protein product is CASSSPSGMAYEQYF. Supplemented by reference TRBV5-1 and TRBJ2-7, the full variable domain reads KAGVTQTPRYLIKTRGQQVTLSCSPISGHRSVSWYQQTPGQGLQFLFEYFSETQRNKGNFPGRFSGRQFSNSRSEMNVSTLELGDSALYLCASSSPSGMAYEQYFGPGTRLTVT.

The table lists this clonotype with a few counts. V and J are TRBV20-1 and TRBJ2-3, with D perhaps matching TRBD2 (5 bases). V was cut by 3 bases and J by 0 bases, with 22 bases left in between. This CDR3 is 18 amino acids long. Germline assignment: CDR1 DFQATT and CDR2 SNEGSKA (reference sequence). In DNA, the CDR3 is TGCAGTGCTAGTTTTCCGTTTATGCCGGGAAGAAGCACAGATACGCAGTATTTT. It specifies CSASFPFMPGRSTDTQYF.

This clonotype was counted between two and nine times. CDR3 region: CSARDLGGNTIYF. As DNA, the CDR3 is TGCAGTGCTAGAGACCTCGGCGGAAACACCATATATTTT. The V call is TRBV20-1, the J call TRBJ1-3, with D unresolved. The length of the CDR3 is 13 residues. V was trimmed by 0 bases and J by 4 bases, leaving 7 bases between them. The germline gives CDR1 DFQATT, CDR2 SNEGSKA (reference sequence).